This T cell receptor (beta chain) stems from a study of CD8 T cells in Susac syndrome. Sequencing targeted TCR beta in T cells from blood (CD8+ and CD4+). TEMRA cells were FACS-enriched, while CD8+ and CD4+ T cells were negatively isolated. The germline V gene encodes CDR1 KGHSH and CDR2 LQKENI. CDR3 length equals 16 residues. Trimming left V 5 bases short and J 0 bases short, with 14 bases between. The RNA, about 0.45 to 1 ug, was put through reverse transcription using random hexamers. The method of amplification for TCR beta CDR3 was immunoSEQ multiplex PCR, covering 54 Vbeta and 13 Jbeta. A single record per CDR3 protein comes from TCRdb applying MiXCR to the immunoSEQ multiplex PCR reads. The profile shows 95,000 to 150,000 distinct CDR3 sequences, about 93% of them singletons.

The rearrangement uses TRBV18 and TRBJ2-1; TRBD1 or TRBD2 may be the D gene (5 bases each). This TCR was recovered from a human donor in good health. Sequencing used CD4+ T cells from PBMCs. The CDR3, as DNA: TGTGCCAGCTCAACGGGGCAGCGGAGCTCCTACAATGAGCAGTTCTTC. Encoded protein: CASSTGQRSSYNEQFF.